The 8 T cell receptor beta chains below were found in one sample sequenced in a study of PD-1 blockade in classical Hodgkin lymphoma. The repertoire was sequenced with immunoSEQ multiplex PCR; TCRdb's copy has only in-frame clones and lacks some. The table has fewer than 25,000 clones, approximately 70% seen once; the top ten hold 25% to 30%. The sample's time point: cycle 4 day 1 (C4D1), after 5 to 7 weeks of nivolumab. Each and every patient relapsed after autologous stem cell transplantation, and patients got differing brentuximab vedotin exposure. The sequencing used peripheral blood mononuclear cells (PBMCs), collected before the fourth cycle of nivolumab. The receptors shown here come from a human donor with classical Hodgkin lymphoma.

The chain links TRBV6-6 to TRBJ1-2; D possibly corresponds to TRBD1 (6 bases). This CDR3 contains 14 residues. The germline V gene encodes CDR1 MNHNY and CDR2 SVGAGI (reference sequence). V lost 5 bases, J lost 1 base, and 11 bases lay in between. The CDR3: CASSPNRVNYGYTF. DNA for the CDR3: TGTGCCAGCAGTCCCAACAGGGTTAACTATGGCTACACCTTC.

Only one count was recorded for this clone. The chain recombines TRBV11-2 with TRBJ2-1, with a weak D call TRBD2 (5 bases). V was clipped by 2 bases and J by 0 bases, with 8 bases between them. CDR1 and CDR2 (germline): SGHAT, FQNNGV. The CDR3 runs to 15 residues. The CDR3 region is CASSLIGSSYNEQFF. The CDR3 DNA follows: TGTGCCAGCAGCTTAATTGGGAGCTCCTACAATGAGCAGTTCTTC.

The chain uses TRBV11-2 and TRBJ2-5; D might be TRBD1 (7 bases). Trimming stripped 5 bases from V and 4 bases from J, with 17 bases between. The CDR3 sequence is 15 residues long. Germline V gene lookup returns CDR1 SGHAT and CDR2 FQNNGV. The CDR3 reads CASSPRGGTAETQYF. CDR3 bases: TGTGCCAGCAGCCCCCGAGGGGGGACAGCAGAGACCCAGTACTTC.

Comments on this clone: Since the CDR3 does not end with the conserved phenylalanine or tryptophan, this likely comes from a read error. The chain joins TRBV5-4 to TRBJ2-4; TRBD1 matches 9 bases. The CDR3 length is 14 residues. V lost 4 bases and J lost 6; bases outside the gene matches: 5. Germline CDR1 is SGHNT and CDR2 is YYREEE (reference sequence). CDR3 in DNA: TGTGCCAGCAGCCCACAGGGGGCGAGAAACATTCAGTACCTC. The encoded protein is CASSPQGARNIQYL.

The V call is TRBV14, the J call TRBJ2-2; D unresolved. Trimming removed 1 base at V and 0 bases at J, with 6 bases between. The V gene's germline CDR1 is SGHDN and CDR2 FVKESK. The CDR3 consists of 15 residues. CDR3 sequence: CASSQGPPNTGELFF. CDR3 in DNA: TGTGCCAGCAGCCAAGGTCCACCGAACACCGGGGAGCTGTTTTTT. Filled out from reference TRBV14 and TRBJ2-2, the complete variable domain reads EAGVTQFPSHSVIEKGQTVTLRCDPISGHDNLYWYRRVMGKEIKFLLHFVKESKQDESGMPNNRFLAERTGGTYSTLKVQPAELEDSGVYFCASSQGPPNTGELFFGEGSRLTVL.

The chain has TRBV6-4 and TRBJ1-3; D uncertain. With 3 bases removed from V and 5 bases from J, the gap between germline ends came to 11 bases. Germline V CDR1 and CDR2: MRHNA, SNTAGT. The CDR3 sequence is 14 residues long. The CDR3: CASSELGRRNTIYF. The CDR3 DNA sequence: TGTGCCAGCAGTGAACTTGGGAGGAGAAACACCATATATTTT.

The J gene is TRBJ1-5, the V gene TRBV7-2; D might be TRBD1 (6 bases). V shed 2 bases and J shed 6 bases, with 11 bases lying between them. In germline, CDR1 is SGHTA, CDR2 FQGNSA. The CDR3 is 14 residues long. The CDR3 DNA follows: TGTGCCAGCAGCTTACCCGGGACAAGTCAGCCCCAGCATTTT. Translating it yields CASSLPGTSQPQHF.

The chain is built from TRBV6-4 and TRBJ1-4; D gene uncertain. CDR3 length equals 16 residues. V lost 1 base and J lost 1, with 10 bases in between. Germline assignment: CDR1 MRHNA and CDR2 SNTAGT. This CDR3 is CASSDFSWRTNEKLFF. The CDR3 nucleotides read TGTGCCAGCAGTGACTTTAGTTGGAGAACTAATGAAAAACTGTTTTTT.